The sequence of this T cell receptor beta chain was determined in a study of blood T cell repertoires in COVID-19. The repertoire was sequenced with immunoSEQ multiplex PCR; TCRdb's copy has only in-frame clones and lacks some. The sample yields approximately 390,000 clones, 88% seen once. This CDR3 spans 15 amino acids. V shed 5 bases, J shed 4 bases, and the junction held 6 bases outside the gene matches. Germline lookup yields CDR1 SEHNR and CDR2 FQNEAQ (reference sequence). The TCR was taken from a woman aged 35 to 49 with acute COVID-19. Sequencing used PBMCs or T cells enriched from blood (not recorded which). The J gene is TRBJ1-4, the V gene TRBV7-9; 8 nucleotides line up with TRBD1. CDR3 in DNA: TGTGCCAGCAGCGAAGACAGGGGACTTAATGAAAAACTGTTTTTT. Translated, it gives CASSEDRGLNEKLFF. Full variable domain (rest looked up from reference TRBV7-9 and TRBJ1-4): DTGVSQNPRHKITKRGQNVTFRCDPISEHNRLYWYRQTLGQGPEFLTYFQNEAQLEKSRLLSDRFSAERPKGSFSTLEIQRTEQGDSAMYLCASSEDRGLNEKLFFGSGTQLSVL.